This TCR beta chain was recorded in a study of blood T cell repertoires in COVID-19. Study context: Italy, Spain and the United States were the sources of the convalescent and acute COVID-19 samples. PBMCs, B-cell-depleted T cells, or T cells provided the cDNA or gDNA that made up the material.

Under the authors' procedure: Reference gene primer amplification yielded estimated nucleated cell counts. Produced via immunoSEQ multiplex PCR; TCRdb's table is partial and in-frame only. D and trimming come from the DNA, and the V and J calls and clone size come from that table. The sample yields 250,000 to 300,000 clones, 87% seen once. The CDR3 sequence is 15 residues long. The V end lost 4 bases, the J end lost 4 bases, and 15 bases lay between the germline ends. Looked up from germline, CDR1 is SGDLS and CDR2 is YYNGEE. The chain combines TRBV9 with TRBJ1-3; tentative D call: TRBD1 (6 bases). The receptor was isolated from a woman aged 50 to 65 who had recovered from COVID-19. Sequenced: peripheral blood. CDR3 sequence: CASSPREGVGNTIYF. The DNA of the CDR3 is TGTGCCAGCAGCCCAAGAGAGGGGGTCGGAAACACCATATATTTT.